Sequencing of this T cell receptor (beta chain) was carried out in a study of blood T cells in healthy people across ages. Points from the study as a whole: Researchers judged that diversity estimates from one million T cells fell short of true values.

V was trimmed by 5 bases and J by 2 bases, leaving 12 bases between them. The CDR3 sequence is 14 residues long. Germline V lookup: CDR1 SEHNR, CDR2 FQNEAQ (reference sequence). Concerning this clonotype: Its antigen is as yet unknown.

Primers used in a second PCR of about 7 to 12 cycles were a sample-barcoded 5' primer and a J-beta primer mix. One entry per CDR3 protein results from TCRdb running MiXCR on the 5' RACE reads. Of approximately 850,000 distinct CDR3 sequences listed, about 62% are singletons. The J gene is TRBJ2-5, the V gene TRBV7-9; TRBD1 is a possible D gene (5 bases). The origin of this receptor is a man in his thirties or forties in good health. Source material: blood. CDR3 in amino acids: CASSPSTVQETQYF. CDR3 in DNA: TGTGCCAGCAGCCCCTCGACAGTTCAAGAGACCCAGTACTTC.